Presented here are 24 T cell receptor beta chains from one specimen sequenced in a study of Graves' ophthalmopathy and Graves' hyperthyroidism. Beta-chain TCR CDR3 regions were amplified from RNA transcripts. The library came from an HTBI-primed first-round RT-PCR and a second-round multiplex PCR. TCRdb reanalysed the multiplex PCR reads using MiXCR and keeps one entry per CDR3 protein. The top ten hold around two fifths of the sample, which has about 220,000 distinct CDR3 sequences, 20% to 25% seen once. Sequenced material: peripheral blood. These receptors all stem from a woman aged 50 to 60 with Graves' ophthalmopathy.

This clonotype was recorded many times. This chain joins TRBV28 and TRBJ1-5; TRBD1 aligns across 8 bases. The junction had 19 bases not matched to a gene; V was cut back by 8 bases and J by 4 bases. CDR3 length: 18 amino acids. The germline V gene encodes CDR1 MDHEN and CDR2 SYDVKM. Here the CDR3 DNA reads TGTGCCAGCCGCAGTATCCCACGGGGGACAGGTGTTAATCAGCCCCAGCATTTT. Residues: CASRSIPRGTGVNQPQHF.

The chain is built from TRBV6-1 and TRBJ1-2; maybe TRBD1 (5 bases). V was cut by 6 bases and J by 5 bases, with 13 bases left in between. This CDR3 has 13 residues. The germline V gene encodes CDR1 MNHNS and CDR2 SASEGT. CDR3 nucleotides: TGTGCCAGCAGCATGGGGGGGACTTATGGCTACACCTTC. This codes for CASSMGGTYGYTF.

This clonotype has more than one count but fewer than ten. The chain combines TRBV6-5 with TRBJ2-7; no definite D call. Germline-derived CDR1 and CDR2 are MNHEY and SVGAGI. Deletions cut 2 bases from V and 2 bases from J, with 10 bases between. This CDR3 is 14 amino acids long. The CDR3 region has the DNA TGTGCCAGCAGTTACAGGGCTATAGCCTACGAGCAGTACTTC. Translating gives CASSYRAIAYEQYF.

This clonotype was recorded many times. The chain couples TRBV12-3 or TRBV12-4 to TRBJ2-5; possible D gene TRBD2, 6 bases. The V and J ends lost 4 bases and 5 bases respectively, with 14 bases between them. This CDR3 comprises 14 residues. The CDR3: CASSSRRAYETQYF. The DNA for the CDR3 is TGTGCCAGCAGTTCCCGGAGGGCCTATGAGACCCAGTACTTC.

There are many counts of this clonotype. V is TRBV20-1 and J is TRBJ2-4; D remains unclear. Trimming shortened V by 0 bases and J by 0 bases, and 6 bases separated the two germline ends. This CDR3 contains 14 residues. From germline, CDR1 is DFQATT and CDR2 SNEGSKA (reference sequence). The CDR3 loop is CSARDWRAKNIQYF. DNA of the CDR3: TGCAGTGCTAGAGATTGGAGAGCCAAAAACATTCAGTACTTC.

The chain has TRBV6-1 and TRBJ1-2; D ambiguous. The germline gives CDR1 MNHNS, CDR2 SASEGT. This CDR3 is 13 amino acids long. Trimming shortened V by 3 bases and J by 11 bases, and 16 bases separated the two germline ends. The CDR3 protein is CASSDPGVSRYTF. CDR3 DNA: TGTGCCAGCAGTGACCCTGGTGTGAGCCGGTACACCTTC.

This clonotype was seen ten or more times. V gene TRBV7-2 combines with J gene TRBJ1-1; the D gene is possibly TRBD1 (5 bases). The CDR3 is made up of 16 amino acids. Trimming took 2 bases from V and 2 from J, leaving 15 bases between them. Germline CDR1 SGHTA, CDR2 FQGNSA. The CDR3 sequence: CASSLRPSGGNTEAFF. Written as DNA, the CDR3 is TGTGCCAGCAGCTTACGCCCCTCGGGGGGAAACACTGAAGCTTTCTTT.

The table lists this clonotype with many counts. This chain joins TRBV28 and TRBJ2-7; no firm D call. Trimming removed 5 bases from V and 12 bases from J, with 20 bases in between. The CDR3 loop spans 13 amino acids. CDR1 is MDHEN and CDR2 is SYDVKM in the germline V gene. CDR3 coding DNA: TGTGCCAGCAGTCATCGACCGGGCGGAATTGGGTACTTC. This translates into CASSHRPGGIGYF.

This clonotype was counted at least ten times. The chain joins TRBV6-1 to TRBJ2-3; D possibly corresponds to TRBD1 (5 bases). V lost 8 bases and J lost 1, with 13 bases in between. The V gene's germline CDR1 is MNHNS and CDR2 SASEGT. The CDR3 consists of 14 residues. CDR3 DNA sequence: TGTGCCAGCGGAGAGGAAGGGGGCACAGATACGCAGTATTTT. Its translation: CASGEEGGTDTQYF.

This clonotype showed up many times. The V call is TRBV6-5, the J call TRBJ1-6; TRBD1 aligns across 8 bases. The CDR3 is 15 residues long. With 0 bases clipped from V and 5 bases from J, the junction kept 0 bases outside the gene matches. Germline CDR1 reads MNHEY; CDR2 reads SVGAGI. The CDR3 loop is CASSYSTGDNSPLHF. The CDR3 region has the DNA TGTGCCAGCAGTTACTCGACAGGGGATAATTCACCCCTCCACTTT.

This clonotype appeared many times. This rearrangement joins TRBV12-3 or TRBV12-4 to TRBJ1-1; the D is unclear. The V end lost 3 bases, the J end lost 1 base, and 9 bases lay between the germline ends. CDR3 size: 14 residues. CDR3 region: CASSFRAGNTEAFF. CDR3 DNA sequence: TGTGCCAGCAGTTTCCGGGCAGGGAACACTGAAGCTTTCTTT.

This clonotype has more than one count but fewer than ten. The chain links TRBV12-3 or TRBV12-4 to TRBJ2-7, with D unresolved. The CDR3 has 12 amino acids. Deletions cut 6 bases from V and 7 bases from J, with 13 bases between. This CDR3 reads CASSSPFIEQYF. CDR3 coding DNA: TGTGCCAGCAGCTCCCCTTTCATTGAGCAGTACTTC.

There are many counts of this clonotype. The gene calls are TRBV11-2 and TRBJ2-5, with 7 nucleotides matching TRBD2. The length of the CDR3 is 15 residues. The trim removed 1 base at V and 4 bases at J, leaving 6 bases unmatched. Germline CDR1 is SGHAT and CDR2 is FQNNGV. The CDR3 region is CASSLVVREGETQYF. The CDR3 region has the DNA TGTGCCAGCAGCTTAGTGGTCAGGGAGGGAGAGACCCAGTACTTC.

This clonotype was seen many times. V is TRBV28 and J is TRBJ2-7; D might be TRBD1 or TRBD2, each matching 6 bases. Looked up from germline, CDR1 is MDHEN and CDR2 is SYDVKM. Trimming pared 5 bases from V and 4 bases from J, leaving 12 bases between. The CDR3 runs 13 residues. CDR3: CASSPGDTYEQYF. The CDR3 nucleotides are TGTGCCAGCAGTCCGGGGGACACTTACGAGCAGTACTTC.

This clonotype was detected ten times or more. The chain is built from TRBV9 and TRBJ2-7; D may be TRBD2 (6 bases). Germline loops: CDR1 SGDLS, CDR2 YYNGEE. The ends were cut back, 2 bases at V and 6 bases at J, with 9 bases in the middle. The CDR3 contains 12 residues. For the CDR3, the DNA is TGTGCCAGCAGCGTCAAAGCGGGCGAGCAGTACTTC. This codes for CASSVKAGEQYF.

This clonotype was seen more than once but under ten times. The rearrangement joins TRBV12-3 or TRBV12-4 to TRBJ1-1; no reliable D call. The germline V and J ends were trimmed by 5 bases and 6 bases, with 13 bases remaining between them. This CDR3 comprises 13 residues. DNA for the CDR3: TGTGCCAGCAGTAGTTACCGGACCTCTGAAGCTTTCTTT. Protein sequence: CASSSYRTSEAFF.

This clonotype was counted many times. V and J are TRBV12-3 or TRBV12-4 and TRBJ2-7; 7 bases match TRBD2. This CDR3 spans 13 amino acids. Losses at the gene ends were 8 bases for V and 4 bases for J; bases not matched to a gene: 8. The CDR3 DNA sequence: TGTGCCAGCGGGGGGGATGGGAGTTACGAGCAGTACTTC. Translation gives CASGGDGSYEQYF.

This clonotype appeared many times. The V call is TRBV7-9, the J call TRBJ1-1; D uncertain. The CDR3 consists of 11 residues. CDR1 and CDR2 (germline): SEHNR, FQNEAQ (reference sequence). The V end lost 4 bases, the J end lost 8 bases, and 8 bases lay between the germline ends. The CDR3 bases are TGTGCCAGCAGCTGGGGTTACGAAGCTTTCTTT. Translated, it gives CASSWGYEAFF. The full variable domain, completed using reference TRBV7-9 and TRBJ1-1, is DTGVSQNPRHKITKRGQNVTFRCDPISEHNRLYWYRQTLGQGPEFLTYFQNEAQLEKSRLLSDRFSAERPKGSFSTLEIQRTEQGDSAMYLCASSWGYEAFFGQGTRLTVV.

This clonotype was detected ten times or more. V is TRBV27 and J is TRBJ2-4; TRBD1 matches 7 bases. CDR3 length: 16 amino acids. V lost 4 bases, J lost 0 bases, and 6 bases stayed unmatched. The germline gives CDR1 MNHEY, CDR2 SMNVEV (reference sequence). CDR3 in DNA: TGTGCCAGCAGTTCTGGGACAGCCGTAGCCAAAAACATTCAGTACTTC. Protein sequence: CASSSGTAVAKNIQYF.

V is TRBV6-5 and J is TRBJ1-2, with D maybe TRBD1 (6 bases). This CDR3 region has 13 residues. Looked up from germline, CDR1 is MNHEY and CDR2 is SVGAGI. The V end was cut by 1 base, the J end by 8 bases, with 11 bases between. The CDR3 DNA is TGTGCCAGCAGTTACTTCAGGGGCGAGGGCTACACCTTC. Its protein is CASSYFRGEGYTF.

This clonotype was recorded at least ten times. This chain uses TRBV10-2 with TRBJ1-2, with D possibly matching TRBD1 (5 bases). Germline V gene data show CDR1 as WSHSY and CDR2 as SAAADI. The CDR3 length is 17 residues. V dropped 1 base and J dropped 3 bases, with 18 bases sitting between them. The CDR3 region has the DNA TGCGCCAGCAGTGAGTTCCACGCCCAGGGACCGGACTATGGCTACACCTTC. Protein sequence: CASSEFHAQGPDYGYTF.

This clonotype has ten or more counts. V and J are TRBV4-1 and TRBJ1-6; tentative D call: TRBD1 (6 bases). This CDR3 spans 18 amino acids. CDR1 is MGHRA, CDR2 YSYEKL, per germline. The V end was cut by 2 bases, the J end by 7 bases, with 21 bases between. This chain's CDR3 is CASSQSIKQGSLNSPLHF. CDR3 nucleotide sequence: TGCGCCAGCAGCCAATCGATCAAACAGGGAAGTTTGAATTCACCCCTCCACTTT.

This clonotype came up many times. V and J are TRBV11-2 and TRBJ2-7, with D possibly matching TRBD1 (5 bases). CDR3 size: 13 residues. Trimming removed 5 bases from V and 6 bases from J, with 14 bases in between. The germline gives CDR1 SGHAT, CDR2 FQNNGV. The CDR3 region is CASSPRVVGEQYF. In nucleotides, the CDR3 is TGTGCCAGCAGCCCCAGGGTTGTTGGCGAGCAGTACTTC.

This chain joins TRBV10-3 and TRBJ2-7, with 11 bases aligning to TRBD2. The CDR3 contains 14 residues. The germline CDR1 and CDR2 sequences are ENHRY and SYGVKD. Germline trimming cut 10 bases from V and 2 bases from J; bases unmatched to any gene: 7. The chain's CDR3 is CATAGTSGTYEQYF. In DNA, the CDR3 is TGTGCCACTGCCGGGACTAGCGGTACCTACGAGCAGTACTTC.